The 5 T cell receptor beta chains reported below all come from one sample, sequenced in a study of regulatory T cells in long-lasting Graves disease. Assembly of TCR beta libraries relied on iRepertoire HTBI primers together with Arm-PCR of CDR3 regions. TCRdb re-derived calls from the multiplex PCR reads in MiXCR, one entry per CDR3 protein. The sample includes roughly 300,000 distinct CDR3 sequences, around 21% of them seen just once. Time point denoted: persistent/refractory GD, antithyroid drugs over 5 years with positive TRAb. PBMC RNA served as the TCR library source. Source: peripheral blood mononuclear cells (PBMCs), taken when the disease was refractory, from a patient treated with antithyroid drugs. The receptors originated from a female donor with Graves disease.

CDR3 sequence: CASSRREGGNTEAFF. In nucleotides, the CDR3 is TGTGCCAGCAGCCGCCGGGAGGGGGGGAACACTGAAGCTTTCTTT. J is TRBJ1-1 and V is TRBV12-3 or TRBV12-4, with D possibly being TRBD1 (6 bases). V was shortened by 6 bases and J by 1 base, with 15 bases between the two germline ends. The CDR3 runs to 15 residues.

Here the CDR3 reads CASSLDPTGSGANVLTF. CDR3 coding DNA: TGCGCCAGCAGCTTAGACCCGACAGGGTCTGGGGCCAACGTCCTGACTTTC. V usage is TRBV5-1 and J usage is TRBJ2-6; TRBD1 matches at 7 bases. V gave up 2 bases and J gave up 1 base; unmatched junction bases: 6. This CDR3 comprises 17 residues. The germline V gene has CDR1 SGHRS and CDR2 YFSETQ.

This clonotype has ten or more counts. The CDR3 is CASSLATGANYGYTF. The CDR3 DNA reads as TGTGCCAGCAGCTTGGCGACAGGGGCTAACTATGGCTACACCTTC. The V and J genes are TRBV7-2 and TRBJ1-2; 8 bases align to TRBD1. Unmatched junction bases numbered 3, after V lost 3 bases and J lost 0 bases. In germline, CDR1 is SGHTA, CDR2 FQGNSA. This CDR3 spans 15 amino acids.

At least ten counts were recorded for this clonotype. The V call is TRBV11-2, the J call TRBJ1-4; 7 nucleotides align to TRBD1. Unmatched junction bases numbered 6, after V lost 5 bases and J lost 0 bases. CDR1 and CDR2 from the germline V gene are SGHAT and FQNNGV. The CDR3 covers 16 residues. This chain's CDR3 is CASSKGAVATNEKLFF. The CDR3 DNA reads TGTGCCAGCAGCAAGGGGGCAGTTGCAACTAATGAAAAACTGTTTTTT.

This clonotype has at least ten counts. V usage is TRBV3-1 and J usage is TRBJ1-1; D not resolved. The CDR3 is 13 amino acids. Germline V gives CDR1 LGHDT, CDR2 YNNKEL (reference sequence). Trimming took 1 base from V and 0 from J, leaving 3 bases between them. The CDR3 loop is CASSQVLNTEAFF. Written as DNA, the CDR3 is TGTGCCAGCAGCCAAGTACTGAACACTGAAGCTTTCTTT.